A selection of T cell receptor beta chains follows, all from one sample in a study of early T cells in non-severe SARS-CoV-2 infection. TCRdb called the 5' RACE reads again in MiXCR, with one record for every CDR3 protein. The sample gives more than 40,000 distinct CDR3 sequences, almost 5.5% of which show up once; approximately 5.1% is in the top ten. Sequenced here: whole blood, sampled at baseline. The receptor set was obtained from an adult who was a healthcare worker with PCR-confirmed SARS-CoV-2 infection or an uninfected control (not recorded which). CDR3s include the opening cysteine and the closing phenylalanine or tryptophan. The D gene is left open where the match is weak. Rows may omit the clone size; those that give it use once, few, many or a size class.

J	size	D	V	CDR3	DNA
TRBJ2-1	many	TRBD2	TRBV11-3	CASSLGSSGGTYNEQFF	TGTGCCAGCAGCTTAGGTAGTTCGGGAGGGACATACAATGAGCAGTTCTTC
TRBJ2-7	many	-	TRBV7-8	CASSPLRLGGPYEQYF	TGTGCCAGCAGCCCCTTAAGGTTGGGGGGCCCCTACGAGCAGTACTTC
TRBJ2-5	many	TRBD1	TRBV12-3/TRBV12-4	CASSLGAGGVETQYF	TGTGCCAGCAGTTTAGGGGCAGGGGGAGTAGAGACCCAGTACTTC
TRBJ2-7	many	-	TRBV29-1	CSVGAGNHEQYF	TGCAGCGTTGGTGCAGGGAACCACGAGCAGTACTTC
TRBJ2-7	many	TRBD2	TRBV5-1	CASSLETSGVSSYEQYF	TGCGCCAGCAGCTTGGAGACTAGCGGGGTTAGCTCCTACGAGCAGTACTTC
TRBJ2-2	many	TRBD1	TRBV6-6	CASSHLQGVGGELFF	TGTGCCAGCAGTCACCTACAGGGGGTTGGCGGGGAGCTGTTTTTT
TRBJ2-3	-	TRBD2	TRBV6-2/TRBV6-3	CASSDWTSGRAGHTGDTQYF	TGTGCCAGCAGTGACTGGACTAGCGGGAGAGCAGGTCACACAGGAGATACGCAGTATTTT
TRBJ2-3	-	-	TRBV6-5	CASSITGRASTDTQYF	TGTGCCAGCAGCATCACGGGGCGCGCTAGCACAGATACGCAGTATTTT
TRBJ2-6	few	-	TRBV6-5	CASSYEGSSGANVLTF	TGTGCCAGCAGTTACGAAGGATCCTCTGGGGCCAACGTCCTGACTTTC
TRBJ1-4	few	TRBD1	TRBV5-5	CASSSRDREATNEKLFF	TGTGCCAGCAGCTCCCGGGACAGGGAGGCAACTAATGAAAAACTGTTTTTT
TRBJ2-1	few	-	TRBV19	CASKVSAAYNEQFF	TGTGCCAGTAAAGTCAGCGCCGCCTACAATGAGCAGTTCTTC
TRBJ2-5	many	-	TRBV28	CASSSREWETQYF	TGTGCCAGCAGCTCCAGAGAATGGGAGACCCAGTACTTC
TRBJ1-3	many	-	TRBV9	CASSLSQQGNTIYF	TGTGCCAGCAGCCTGTCGCAACAGGGAAACACCATATATTTT
TRBJ2-1	many	-	TRBV11-3	CASSLRASSYNEQFF	TGTGCCAGCAGCTTGCGAGCGAGCTCCTACAATGAGCAGTTCTTC
TRBJ2-7	many	TRBD2	TRBV19	CASSLREGLSSNEQYF	TGTGCCAGTAGTCTCCGGGAGGGCCTTTCTTCTAACGAGCAGTACTTC
TRBJ2-7	many	TRBD2	TRBV20-1	CSAAGLAGGQFWKQYF	TGCAGTGCCGCGGGACTAGCGGGAGGACAGTTCTGGAAGCAGTACTTC
TRBJ2-1	many	-	TRBV29-1	CSVGHRDYEQFF	TGCAGCGTTGGGCACAGGGATTATGAGCAGTTCTTC
TRBJ2-1	many	TRBD2	TRBV2	CASIRLAEPAARFF	TGTGCCAGCATTAGACTAGCGGAGCCCGCTGCCCGGTTCTTC
TRBJ2-5	-	TRBD2	TRBV20-1	CSVSPTSGNSQYF	TGCAGTGTTTCACCGACTAGCGGGAACTCCCAGTACTTC
TRBJ2-3	many	-	TRBV20-1	CSAYRASDTQYF	TGCAGTGCTTACCGGGCCTCCGATACGCAGTATTTT
TRBJ2-5	many	TRBD2	TRBV14	CASSHSARAGDQETQYF	TGTGCCAGCAGCCACTCGGCCAGGGCGGGAGACCAAGAGACCCAGTACTTC
TRBJ2-2	few	-	TRBV27	CASSLGPGELFF	TGTGCCAGCAGTTTGGGCCCCGGGGAGCTGTTTTTT
TRBJ2-3	few	-	TRBV4-1	CASSQDRGATWEYF	TGCGCCAGCAGCCAAGATAGGGGGGCCACCTGGGAGTATTTT
TRBJ2-1	-	-	TRBV5-1	CASSPRLVENEQFF	TGCGCCAGCAGCCCGAGACTAGTCGAAAATGAGCAGTTCTTC
TRBJ2-6	many	-	TRBV6-1	CASSEITGSGANVLTF	TGTGCCAGCAGTGAAATCACAGGGTCTGGGGCCAACGTCCTGACTTTC